The source of this TCR beta chain is a study of T-cell memory formation after mild COVID-19. Study outcomes and limitations: Prior to infection, memory already included some responding clones, suggesting cross-reactive memory joined.

TCRdb fed the 5' RACE reads into MiXCR, producing one record per CDR3 protein. This sample has 30,000 to 40,000 distinct CDR3 sequences, with roughly 11% found just once. This clonotype was detected ten times or more. Its antigen remains unknown. Sequencing was performed on PBMCs or a T cell subset sorted from them (not recorded which). This receptor was taken from a man younger than 30 who had mild COVID-19 (a few samples of this study predate the infection). Cell type and time point are not known.

CDR3 nucleotides: TGTGCCAGCAGCTATCTCGGGCGTGAGCAGTTCTTC. Residues: CASSYLGREQFF. This sequence joins TRBV7-9 and TRBJ2-1; D is ambiguous. CDR3 length: 12 amino acids. Germline CDR1 SEHNR, CDR2 FQNEAQ (reference sequence). Trimming shortened V by 4 bases and J by 9 bases, and 10 bases separated the two germline ends.